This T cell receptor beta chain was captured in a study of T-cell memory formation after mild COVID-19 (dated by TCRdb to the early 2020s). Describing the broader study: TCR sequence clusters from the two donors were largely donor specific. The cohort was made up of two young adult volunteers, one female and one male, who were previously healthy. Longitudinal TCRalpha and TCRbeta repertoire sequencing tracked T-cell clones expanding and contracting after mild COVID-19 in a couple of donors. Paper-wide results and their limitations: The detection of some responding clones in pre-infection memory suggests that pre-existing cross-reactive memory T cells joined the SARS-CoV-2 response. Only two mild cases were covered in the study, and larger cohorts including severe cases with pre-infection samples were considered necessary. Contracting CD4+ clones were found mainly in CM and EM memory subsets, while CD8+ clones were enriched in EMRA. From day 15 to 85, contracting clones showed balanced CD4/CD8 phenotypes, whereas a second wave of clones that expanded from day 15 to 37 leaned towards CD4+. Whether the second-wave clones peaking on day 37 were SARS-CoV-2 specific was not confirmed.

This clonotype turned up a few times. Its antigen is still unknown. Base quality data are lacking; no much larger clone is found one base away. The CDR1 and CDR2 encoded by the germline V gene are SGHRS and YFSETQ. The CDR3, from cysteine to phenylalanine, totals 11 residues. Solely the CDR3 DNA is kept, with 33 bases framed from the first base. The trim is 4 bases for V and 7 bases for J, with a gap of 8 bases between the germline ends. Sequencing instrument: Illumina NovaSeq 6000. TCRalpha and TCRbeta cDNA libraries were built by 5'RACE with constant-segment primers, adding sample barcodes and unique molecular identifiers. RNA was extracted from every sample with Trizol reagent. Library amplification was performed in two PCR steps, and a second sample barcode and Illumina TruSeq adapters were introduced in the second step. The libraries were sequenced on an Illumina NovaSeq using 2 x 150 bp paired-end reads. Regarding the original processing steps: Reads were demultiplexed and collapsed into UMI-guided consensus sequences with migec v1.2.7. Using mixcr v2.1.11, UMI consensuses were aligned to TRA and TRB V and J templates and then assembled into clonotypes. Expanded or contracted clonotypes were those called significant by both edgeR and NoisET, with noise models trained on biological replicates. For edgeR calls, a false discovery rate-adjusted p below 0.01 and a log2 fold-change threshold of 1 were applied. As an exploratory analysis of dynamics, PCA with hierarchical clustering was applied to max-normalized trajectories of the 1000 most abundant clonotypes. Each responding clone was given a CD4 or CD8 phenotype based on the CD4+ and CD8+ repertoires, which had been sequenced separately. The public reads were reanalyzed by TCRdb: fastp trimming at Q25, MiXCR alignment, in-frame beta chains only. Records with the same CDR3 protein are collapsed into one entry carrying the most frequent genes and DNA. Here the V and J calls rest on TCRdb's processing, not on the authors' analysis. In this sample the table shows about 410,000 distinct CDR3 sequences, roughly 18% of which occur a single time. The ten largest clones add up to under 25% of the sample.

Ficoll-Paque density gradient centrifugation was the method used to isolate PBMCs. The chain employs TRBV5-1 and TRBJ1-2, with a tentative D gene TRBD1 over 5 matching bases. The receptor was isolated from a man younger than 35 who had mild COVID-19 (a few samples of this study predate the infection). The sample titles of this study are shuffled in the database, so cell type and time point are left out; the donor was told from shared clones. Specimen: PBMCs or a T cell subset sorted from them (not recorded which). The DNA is TGCGCCAGCAGCGGGGACGGTGGCTACACCTTC. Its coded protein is CASSGDGGYTF.